This T cell receptor beta chain was sequenced in a study of blood T cell repertoires in COVID-19 (dated by TCRdb to the early 2020s). Describing the broader study: Samples from collaborators originated in the United States, Italy and Spain and spanned both the acute and convalescent phases of COVID-19. The repertoires were released in a freely available public database meant as a resource for research on the immune response to SARS-CoV-2. The prospective study material was composed of cDNA or gDNA derived from T cells, B-cell-depleted T cells, or PBMCs. Samples came from the ongoing ImmuneRACE study (first 160 participants) plus 1,254 subjects from 6 global collaborators. Subjects who had been exposed to COVID-19, were actively infected with it, or had recovered from it provided the deeply sampled blood TCRbeta repertoires that made up the dataset. Where available, HLA class I and class II types were taken from metadata supplied by the sample provider and were not determined by assay-based typing. Nearly every sample came with metadata listing a de-identified subject ID, COVID-19 status, age in years and sex. The study at large found these results: The quantity of clinical and demographic metadata differed by source and by participant and was supplied without curation.

The germline V end is reduced by 4 bases and the J end by 2 bases; junction bases left unmatched: 5. The cysteine opens and the phenylalanine closes a CDR3 of 14 amino acids. Only the CDR3 portion is preserved as DNA: 42 bases, with reading frame beginning at the first base. The germline V gene yields MGHRA for CDR1 and YSYEKL for CDR2. The immunoSEQ Assay, a bias-controlled multiplex PCR, was used to amplify TCRbeta CDR3 regions from genomic DNA. The authors' pipeline ran thus. The number of nucleated cells in each sample was estimated from the amplification of reference gene primers within the assay. Sequence reads were collapsed and filtered to measure the absolute abundance of every unique TCRbeta CDR3 rearrangement. For each sample, productive Simpson clonality was calculated by taking the square root of Simpson's diversity index across productive rearrangements. Held by TCRdb, this immuneACCESS table contains in-frame sequences only and omits some clones. Under half of the omission traces to an unresolved V gene where checked; the cause of the rest is unknown. The DNA gave D and trimming, while V, J and clone size come from that table. The sample table lists tens of thousands of clones, around four fifths of them with a count of one. The top ten clones comprise about 10% of the sample.

In regard to this clone: The target of this receptor is not known. Base qualities are not at hand, and no much larger clone is one base apart.

Each collaborating institution followed its own protocols to collect whole blood in K2EDTA tubes. For TCRbeta analysis, collaborator samples were shipped as frozen whole blood, as isolated PBMCs, or as DNA extracted from either sample type. Material: peripheral blood. The rearranged segments are TRBV4-1 and TRBJ2-7; TRBD1 matches 7 bases in the middle. This receptor was identified in a human donor in a cohort sampled during active COVID-19. The CDR3 reads CASSPTGQTYEQYF. The DNA sequence follows: TGCGCCAGCAGCCCAACGGGACAGACCTACGAGCAGTACTTC.